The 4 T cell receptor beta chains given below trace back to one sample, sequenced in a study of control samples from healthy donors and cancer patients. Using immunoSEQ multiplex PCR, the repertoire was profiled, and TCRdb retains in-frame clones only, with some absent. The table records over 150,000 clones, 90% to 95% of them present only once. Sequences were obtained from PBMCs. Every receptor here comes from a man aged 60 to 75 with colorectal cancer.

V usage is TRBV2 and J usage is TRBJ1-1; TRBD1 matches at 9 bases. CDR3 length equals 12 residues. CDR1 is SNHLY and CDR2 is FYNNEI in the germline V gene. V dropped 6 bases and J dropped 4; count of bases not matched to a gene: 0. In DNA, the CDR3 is TGTGCCAGCAGACAGGGGGCCACTGAAGCTTTCTTT. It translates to CASRQGATEAFF.

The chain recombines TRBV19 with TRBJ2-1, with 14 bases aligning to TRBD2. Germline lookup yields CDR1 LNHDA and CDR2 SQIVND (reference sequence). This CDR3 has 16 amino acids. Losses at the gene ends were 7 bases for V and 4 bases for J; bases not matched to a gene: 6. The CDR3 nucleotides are TGTGCCAGTATGAGGACTAGCGGGGGGATTTACAATGAGCAGTTCTTC. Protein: CASMRTSGGIYNEQFF.

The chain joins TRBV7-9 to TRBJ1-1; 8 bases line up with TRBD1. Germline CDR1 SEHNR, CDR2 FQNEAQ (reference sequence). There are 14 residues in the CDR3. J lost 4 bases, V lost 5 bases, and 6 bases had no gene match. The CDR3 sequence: CASSLQGAGTEAFF. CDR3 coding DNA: TGTGCCAGCAGCCTGCAGGGGGCGGGCACTGAAGCTTTCTTT.

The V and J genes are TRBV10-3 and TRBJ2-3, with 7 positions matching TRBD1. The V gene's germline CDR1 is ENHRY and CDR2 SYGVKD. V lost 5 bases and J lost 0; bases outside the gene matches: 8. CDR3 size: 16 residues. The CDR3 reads CAISWTGQASTDTQYF. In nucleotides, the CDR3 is TGTGCCATCAGTTGGACAGGACAAGCGAGCACAGATACGCAGTATTTT.